This TCR beta chain was retrieved from a study of CD8+ T cells in alopecia areata. About the research overall: The drug, oral tofacitinib, was given to treated patients at 5 to 10 mg twice daily.

Findings and caveats of the study: The study also sequences resident alphabeta T cells of normal skin in scalp samples.

RNA, once extracted, was reverse transcribed into cDNA for use as the sequencing template. Clones were sequenced by immunoSEQ multiplex PCR, and TCRdb holds only the in-frame ones, with some missing. The sample has 150,000 to 190,000 clones, more than 45% seen once. This clone was seen just once. Antigen unknown. Alopecia areata patients provided lesional scalp punch biopsies and peripheral blood. Germline CDR1 is LGHNT and CDR2 is FRNRAP. The V gene lost 1 base and the J gene lost 0 bases, with 4 bases spanning the gap. This CDR3 spans 14 amino acids. The sample here was CD8+ T cells sorted from blood, taken at week 0. This chain connects TRBV12-5 to TRBJ2-4, with D hard to call. The clonotype originates from a human donor with alopecia areata. DNA of the CDR3: TGTGCTAGTGGTTTGGGGGGAGCCAAAAACATTCAGTACTTC. Translating it yields CASGLGGAKNIQYF.